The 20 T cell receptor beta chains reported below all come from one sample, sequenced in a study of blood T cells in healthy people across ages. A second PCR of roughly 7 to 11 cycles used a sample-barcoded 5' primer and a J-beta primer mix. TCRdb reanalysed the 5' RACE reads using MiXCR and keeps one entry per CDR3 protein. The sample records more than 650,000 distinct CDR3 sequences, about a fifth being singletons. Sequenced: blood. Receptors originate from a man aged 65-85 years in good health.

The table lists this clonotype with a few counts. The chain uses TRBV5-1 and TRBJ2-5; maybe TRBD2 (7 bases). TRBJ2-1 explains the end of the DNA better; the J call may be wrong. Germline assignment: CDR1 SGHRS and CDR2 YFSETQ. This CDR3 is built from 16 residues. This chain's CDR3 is CASSYGGATAGDEQFF. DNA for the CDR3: TGCGCCAGCAGCTATGGGGGGGCCACGGCTGGTGATGAGCAGTTCTTC.

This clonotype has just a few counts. The CDR3 region has the DNA TGTGCCAGCAGTTCCCCCCTGGCGCGGAGGAACACCGGGGAGCTGTTTTTT. This translates into CASSSPLARRNTGELFF. The V gene is TRBV12-3 or TRBV12-4, the J gene TRBJ2-2, with D unresolved. V was cut by 4 bases and J by 1 base, with 16 bases left in between. The CDR3 has 17 residues.

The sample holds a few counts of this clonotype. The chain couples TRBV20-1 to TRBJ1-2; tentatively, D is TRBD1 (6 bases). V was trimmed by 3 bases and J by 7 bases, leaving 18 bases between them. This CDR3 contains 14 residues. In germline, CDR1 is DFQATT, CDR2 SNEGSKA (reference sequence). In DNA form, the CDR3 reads TGCAGTGCTAGTAGGGGACGGGGGCAACGTGGCTACACCTTC. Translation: CSASRGRGQRGYTF.

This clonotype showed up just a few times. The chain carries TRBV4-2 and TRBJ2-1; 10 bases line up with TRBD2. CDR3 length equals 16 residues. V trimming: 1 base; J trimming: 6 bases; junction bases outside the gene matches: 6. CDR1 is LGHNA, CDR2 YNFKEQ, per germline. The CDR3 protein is CASSQGGSGGFNEQFF. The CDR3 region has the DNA TGTGCCAGCAGCCAAGGAGGTAGCGGGGGGTTCAATGAGCAGTTCTTC.

CDR3 region: CASSLWAGELFF. The CDR3, as DNA: TGTGCCAGCAGCTTATGGGCCGGGGAGCTGTTTTTT. This rearrangement joins TRBV7-2 to TRBJ2-2; no clear D gene. This CDR3 spans 12 amino acids. Germline CDR1 SGHTA, CDR2 FQGNSA. Trimming took 2 bases from V and 6 from J, leaving 4 bases between them.

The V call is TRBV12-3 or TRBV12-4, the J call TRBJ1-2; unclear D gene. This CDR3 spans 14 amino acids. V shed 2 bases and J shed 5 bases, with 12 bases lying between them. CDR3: CASSLFTASYGYTF. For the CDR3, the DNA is TGTGCCAGCAGTTTATTCACAGCTTCTTATGGCTACACCTTC.

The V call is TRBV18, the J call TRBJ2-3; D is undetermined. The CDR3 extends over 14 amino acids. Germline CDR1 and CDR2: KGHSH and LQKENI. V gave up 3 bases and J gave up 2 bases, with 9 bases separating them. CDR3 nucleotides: TGTGCCAGCTCACCCCCGAGCCCCACAGATACGCAGTATTTT. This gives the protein CASSPPSPTDTQYF.

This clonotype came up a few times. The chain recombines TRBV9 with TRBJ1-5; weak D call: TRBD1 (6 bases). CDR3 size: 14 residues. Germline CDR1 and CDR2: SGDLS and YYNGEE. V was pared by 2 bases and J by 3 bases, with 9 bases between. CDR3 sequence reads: CASSVGGHNQPQHF. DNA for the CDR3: TGTGCCAGCAGCGTTGGGGGGCACAATCAGCCCCAGCATTTT.

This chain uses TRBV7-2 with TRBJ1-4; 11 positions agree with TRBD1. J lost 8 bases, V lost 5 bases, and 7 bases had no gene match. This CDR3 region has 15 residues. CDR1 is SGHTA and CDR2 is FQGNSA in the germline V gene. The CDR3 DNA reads TGTGCCAGCAGCCCTCGGACAGGGGGCAAGGAAAAACTGTTTTTT. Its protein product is CASSPRTGGKEKLFF.

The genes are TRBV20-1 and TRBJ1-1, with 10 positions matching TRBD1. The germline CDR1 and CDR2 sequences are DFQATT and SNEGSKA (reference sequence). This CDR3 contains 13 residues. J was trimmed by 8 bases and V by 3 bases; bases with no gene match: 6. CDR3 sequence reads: CSASRDRGREAFF. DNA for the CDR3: TGCAGTGCTAGCAGGGACAGGGGACGGGAAGCTTTCTTT.

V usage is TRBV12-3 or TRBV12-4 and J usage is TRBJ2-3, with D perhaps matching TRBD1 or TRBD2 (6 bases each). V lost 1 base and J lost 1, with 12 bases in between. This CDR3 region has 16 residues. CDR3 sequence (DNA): TGTGCCAGCAGTTTAGATAGGGGGGCGCGCACAGATACGCAGTATTTT. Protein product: CASSLDRGARTDTQYF.

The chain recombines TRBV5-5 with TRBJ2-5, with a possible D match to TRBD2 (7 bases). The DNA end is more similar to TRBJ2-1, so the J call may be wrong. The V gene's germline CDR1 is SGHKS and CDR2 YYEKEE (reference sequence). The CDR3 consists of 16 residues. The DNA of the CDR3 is TGTGCCAGCAGCCAGACTCTAGGGGGGGTGGTCGGTGAGCAGTTCTTC. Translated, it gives CASSQTLGGVVGEQFF.

The CDR3 here is CSARDRAKIETQYF. Written as DNA, the CDR3 is TGCAGTGCTAGGGACAGGGCAAAGATAGAGACCCAGTACTTC. The chain links TRBV20-1 to TRBJ2-5, with 8 bases identical to TRBD1. CDR3 length: 14 residues. J gave up 4 bases and V 3 bases, and 7 bases lay outside the gene matches. Germline CDR1 DFQATT, CDR2 SNEGSKA (reference sequence).

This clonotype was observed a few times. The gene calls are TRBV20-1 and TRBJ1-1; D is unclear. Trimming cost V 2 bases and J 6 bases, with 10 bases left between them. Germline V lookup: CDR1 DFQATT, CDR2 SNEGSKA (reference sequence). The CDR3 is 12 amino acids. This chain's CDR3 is CSARRQVAEAFF. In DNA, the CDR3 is TGCAGTGCTAGACGCCAAGTGGCTGAAGCTTTCTTT.

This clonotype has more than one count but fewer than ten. The CDR3 protein is CSATTSGSWNEQFF. DNA of the CDR3: TGCAGTGCTACTACTAGCGGGAGTTGGAATGAGCAGTTCTTC. The chain recombines TRBV20-1 with TRBJ2-1, with 11 positions matching TRBD2. V lost 4 bases and J lost 7; bases outside the gene matches: 6. In germline, CDR1 is DFQATT, CDR2 SNEGSKA (reference sequence). The CDR3 contains 14 residues.

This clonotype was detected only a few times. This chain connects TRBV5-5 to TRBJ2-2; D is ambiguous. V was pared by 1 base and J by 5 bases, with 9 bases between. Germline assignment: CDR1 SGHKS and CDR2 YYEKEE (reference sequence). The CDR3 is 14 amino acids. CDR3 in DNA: TGTGCCAGCAGCTTGATCCAAGGGACCGGGGAGCTGTTTTTT. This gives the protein CASSLIQGTGELFF. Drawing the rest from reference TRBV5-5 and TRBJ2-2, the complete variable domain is DAGVTQSPTHLIKTRGQQVTLRCSPISGHKSVSWYQQVLGQGPQFIFQYYEKEERGRGNFPDRFSARQFPNYSSELNVNALLLGDSALYLCASSLIQGTGELFFGEGSRLTVL.

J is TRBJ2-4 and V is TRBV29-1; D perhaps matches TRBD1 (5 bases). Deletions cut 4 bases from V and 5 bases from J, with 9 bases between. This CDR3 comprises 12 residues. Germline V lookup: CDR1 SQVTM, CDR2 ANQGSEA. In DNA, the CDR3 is TGCAGCGTTGGACAGATTGAAAACATTCAGTACTTC. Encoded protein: CSVGQIENIQYF.

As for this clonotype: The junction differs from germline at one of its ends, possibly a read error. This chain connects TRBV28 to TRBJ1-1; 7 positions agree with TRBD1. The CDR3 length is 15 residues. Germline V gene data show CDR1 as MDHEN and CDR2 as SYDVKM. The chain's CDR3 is CASRLLGGMNTETFF. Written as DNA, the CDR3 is TGTGCCAGCAGACTCCTAGGGGGCATGAACACTGAAACTTTCTTT.

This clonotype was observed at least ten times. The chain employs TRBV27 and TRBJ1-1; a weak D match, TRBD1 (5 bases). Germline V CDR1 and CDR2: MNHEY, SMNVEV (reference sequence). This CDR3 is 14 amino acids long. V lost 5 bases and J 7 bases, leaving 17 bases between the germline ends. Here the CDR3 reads CASSLMGLTGEAFF. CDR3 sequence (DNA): TGTGCCAGCAGTCTCATGGGACTCACGGGTGAAGCTTTCTTT.

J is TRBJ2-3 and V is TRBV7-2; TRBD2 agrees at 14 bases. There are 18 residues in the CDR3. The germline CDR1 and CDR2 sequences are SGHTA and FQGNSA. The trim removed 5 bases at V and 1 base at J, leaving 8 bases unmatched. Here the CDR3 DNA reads TGTGCCAGCAGCCAGACTAGCGGGAGGGCCCGGCGCACAGATACGCAGTATTTT. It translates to CASSQTSGRARRTDTQYF.